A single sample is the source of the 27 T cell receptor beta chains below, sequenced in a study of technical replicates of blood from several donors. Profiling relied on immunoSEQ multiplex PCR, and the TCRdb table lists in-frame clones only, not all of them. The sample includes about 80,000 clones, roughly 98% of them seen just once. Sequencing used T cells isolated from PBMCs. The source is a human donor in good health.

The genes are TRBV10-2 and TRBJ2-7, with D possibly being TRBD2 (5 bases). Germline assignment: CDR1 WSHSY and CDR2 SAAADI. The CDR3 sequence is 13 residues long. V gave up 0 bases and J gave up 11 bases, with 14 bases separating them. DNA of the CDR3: TGCGCCAGCAGTGAGTCCCGCTACGCGGGCGAGTACTTC. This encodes CASSESRYAGEYF.

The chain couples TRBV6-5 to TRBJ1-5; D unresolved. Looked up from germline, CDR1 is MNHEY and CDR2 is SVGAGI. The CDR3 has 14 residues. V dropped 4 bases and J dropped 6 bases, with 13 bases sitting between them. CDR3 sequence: CASSSAPRVQPQHF. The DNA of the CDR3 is TGTGCCAGCAGTTCTGCCCCGAGGGTTCAGCCCCAGCATTTT.

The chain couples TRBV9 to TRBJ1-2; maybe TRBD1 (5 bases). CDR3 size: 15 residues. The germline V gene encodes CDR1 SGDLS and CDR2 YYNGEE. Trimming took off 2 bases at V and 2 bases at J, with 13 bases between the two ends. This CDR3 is CASSVTATENYGYTF. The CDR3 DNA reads TGTGCCAGCAGCGTGACAGCCACCGAAAACTATGGCTACACCTTC. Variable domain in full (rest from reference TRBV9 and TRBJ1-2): DSGVTQTPKHLITATGQRVTLRCSPRSGDLSVYWYQQSLDQGLQFLIQYYNGEERAKGNILERFSAQQFPDLHSELNLSSLELGDSALYFCASSVTATENYGYTFGSGTRLTVV.

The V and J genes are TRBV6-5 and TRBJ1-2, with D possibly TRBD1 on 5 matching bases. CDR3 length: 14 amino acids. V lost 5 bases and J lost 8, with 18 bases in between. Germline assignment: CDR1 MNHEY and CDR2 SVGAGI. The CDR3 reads CASSPQGRDGGYTF. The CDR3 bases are TGTGCCAGCAGTCCTCAAGGGAGGGACGGAGGCTACACCTTC.

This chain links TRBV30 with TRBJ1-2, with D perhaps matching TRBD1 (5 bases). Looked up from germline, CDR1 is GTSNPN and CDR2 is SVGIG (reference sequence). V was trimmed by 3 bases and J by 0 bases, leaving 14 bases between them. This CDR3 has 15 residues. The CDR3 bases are TGTGCCTGGAGGGCCGCAGGGAAAGCTAACTATGGCTACACCTTC. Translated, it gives CAWRAAGKANYGYTF.

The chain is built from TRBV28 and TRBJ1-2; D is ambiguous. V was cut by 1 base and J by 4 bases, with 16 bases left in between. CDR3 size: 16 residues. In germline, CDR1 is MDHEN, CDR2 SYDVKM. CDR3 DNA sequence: TGTGCCAGCAGTTTATTGGTCGGTGGCGGCAGCTATGGCTACACCTTC. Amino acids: CASSLLVGGGSYGYTF.

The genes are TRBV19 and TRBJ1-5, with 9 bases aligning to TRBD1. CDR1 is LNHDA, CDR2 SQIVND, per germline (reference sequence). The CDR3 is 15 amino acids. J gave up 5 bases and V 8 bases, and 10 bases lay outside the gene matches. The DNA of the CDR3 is TGTGCCAGTTCAAGGGGGGACAGGGAATATCAGCCCCAGCATTTT. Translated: CASSRGDREYQPQHF.

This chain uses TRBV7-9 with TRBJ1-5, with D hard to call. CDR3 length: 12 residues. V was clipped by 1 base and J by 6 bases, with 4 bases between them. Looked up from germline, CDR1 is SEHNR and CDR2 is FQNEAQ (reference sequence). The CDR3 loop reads CASSLVGQPQHF. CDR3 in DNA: TGTGCCAGCAGCTTAGTCGGTCAGCCCCAGCATTTT.

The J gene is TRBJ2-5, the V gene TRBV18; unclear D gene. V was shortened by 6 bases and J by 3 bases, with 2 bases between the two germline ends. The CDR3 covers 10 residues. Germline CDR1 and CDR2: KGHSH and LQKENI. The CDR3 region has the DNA TGTGCCAGCTCCGAAGAGACCCAGTACTTC. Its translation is CASSEETQYF.

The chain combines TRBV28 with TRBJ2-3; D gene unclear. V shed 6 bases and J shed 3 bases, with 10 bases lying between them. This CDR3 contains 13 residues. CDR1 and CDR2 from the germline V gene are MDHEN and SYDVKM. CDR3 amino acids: CASRSSQTDTQYF. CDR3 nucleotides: TGTGCCAGCAGATCGAGCCAAACAGATACGCAGTATTTT.

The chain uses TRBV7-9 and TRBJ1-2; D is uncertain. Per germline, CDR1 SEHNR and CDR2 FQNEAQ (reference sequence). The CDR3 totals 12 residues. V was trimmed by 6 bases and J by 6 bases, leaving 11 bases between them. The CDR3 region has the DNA TGTGCCAGCAGTCAAAACAACGATGGCTACACCTTC. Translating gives CASSQNNDGYTF.

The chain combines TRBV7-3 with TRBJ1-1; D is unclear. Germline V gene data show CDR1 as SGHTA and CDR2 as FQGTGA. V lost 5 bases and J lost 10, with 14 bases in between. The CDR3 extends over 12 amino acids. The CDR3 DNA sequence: TGTGCCAGCAGCCCCGGGGAGGGTACAGCTTTCTTT. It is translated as CASSPGEGTAFF.

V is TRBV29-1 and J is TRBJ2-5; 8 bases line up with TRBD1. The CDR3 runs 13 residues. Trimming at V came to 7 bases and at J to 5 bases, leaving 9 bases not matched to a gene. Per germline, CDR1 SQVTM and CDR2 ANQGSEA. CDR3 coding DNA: TGCAGCGCAACCAGGGGGCTATGGGAGACCCAGTACTTC. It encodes CSATRGLWETQYF.

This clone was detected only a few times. The CDR3 region has the DNA TGCGCCAGCAGCTTGGGTCTAGCGGACACCGGGGAGCTGTTTTTT. Protein sequence: CASSLGLADTGELFF. The chain carries TRBV5-1 and TRBJ2-2, with 7 bases matching TRBD2. There are 15 residues in the CDR3. CDR1 is SGHRS, CDR2 YFSETQ, per germline. J gave up 3 bases and V 0 bases, and 2 bases lay outside the gene matches.

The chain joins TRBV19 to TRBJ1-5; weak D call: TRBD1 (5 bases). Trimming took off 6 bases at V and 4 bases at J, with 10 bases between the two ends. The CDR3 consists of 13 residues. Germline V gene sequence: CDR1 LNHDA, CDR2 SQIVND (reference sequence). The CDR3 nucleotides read TGTGCCAGTAGCGACAGACAGAATCAGCCCCAGCATTTT. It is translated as CASSDRQNQPQHF.

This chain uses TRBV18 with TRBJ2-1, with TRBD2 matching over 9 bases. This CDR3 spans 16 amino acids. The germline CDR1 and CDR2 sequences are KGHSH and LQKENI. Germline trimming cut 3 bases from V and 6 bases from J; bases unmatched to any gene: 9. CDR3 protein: CASSPSSGSPPNEQFF. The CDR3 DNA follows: TGTGCCAGCTCACCCAGTAGCGGGAGCCCTCCCAATGAGCAGTTCTTC.

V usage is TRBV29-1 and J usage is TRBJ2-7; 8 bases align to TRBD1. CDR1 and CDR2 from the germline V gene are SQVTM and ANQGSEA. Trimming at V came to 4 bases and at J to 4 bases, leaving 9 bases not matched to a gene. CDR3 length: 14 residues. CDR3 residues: CSVGNGQGVYEQYF. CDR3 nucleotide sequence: TGCAGCGTTGGGAATGGACAGGGAGTATACGAGCAGTACTTC.

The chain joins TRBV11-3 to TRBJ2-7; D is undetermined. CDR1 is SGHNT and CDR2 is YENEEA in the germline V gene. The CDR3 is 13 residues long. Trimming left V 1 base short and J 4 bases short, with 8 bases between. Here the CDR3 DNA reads TGTGCCAGCAGCTTAGGCCCGACATACGAGCAGTACTTC. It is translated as CASSLGPTYEQYF. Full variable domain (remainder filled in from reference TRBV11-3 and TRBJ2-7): EAGVVQSPRYKIIEKKQPVAFWCNPISGHNTLYWYLQNLGQGPELLIRYENEEAVDDSQLPKDRFSAERLKGVDSTLKIQPAELGDSAVYLCASSLGPTYEQYFGPGTRLTVT.

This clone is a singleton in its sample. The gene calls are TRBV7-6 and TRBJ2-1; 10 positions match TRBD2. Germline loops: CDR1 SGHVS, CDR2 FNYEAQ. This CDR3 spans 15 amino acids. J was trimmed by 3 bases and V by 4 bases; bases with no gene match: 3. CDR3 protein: CASSSGTSDYNEQFF. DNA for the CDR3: TGTGCCAGCAGCTCCGGGACTAGCGACTACAATGAGCAGTTCTTC. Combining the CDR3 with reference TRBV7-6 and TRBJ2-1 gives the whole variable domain GAGVSQSPRYKVTKRGQDVALRCDPISGHVSLYWYRQALGQGPEFLTYFNYEAQQDKSGLPNDRFSAERPEGSISTLTIQRTEQRDSAMYRCASSSGTSDYNEQFFGPGTRLTVL.

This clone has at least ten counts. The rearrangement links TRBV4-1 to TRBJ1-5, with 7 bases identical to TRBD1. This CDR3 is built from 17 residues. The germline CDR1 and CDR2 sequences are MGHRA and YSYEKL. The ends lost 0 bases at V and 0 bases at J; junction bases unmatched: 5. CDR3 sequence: CASSQDGDSYSNQPQHF. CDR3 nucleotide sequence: TGCGCCAGCAGCCAAGATGGGGACAGCTATAGCAATCAGCCCCAGCATTTT.

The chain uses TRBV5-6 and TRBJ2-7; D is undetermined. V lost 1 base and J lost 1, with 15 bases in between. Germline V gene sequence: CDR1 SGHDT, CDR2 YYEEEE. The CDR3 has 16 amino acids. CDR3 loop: CASSLSSFALSYEQYF. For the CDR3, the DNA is TGTGCCAGCAGCTTGTCAAGTTTCGCCCTATCCTACGAGCAGTACTTC.

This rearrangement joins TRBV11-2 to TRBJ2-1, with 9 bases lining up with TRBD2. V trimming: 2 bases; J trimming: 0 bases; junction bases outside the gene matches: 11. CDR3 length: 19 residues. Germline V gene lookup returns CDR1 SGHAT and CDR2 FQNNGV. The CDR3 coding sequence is TGTGCCAGCAGCTTAAGGGGCTACGCGGGGGGGAGCTCCTACAATGAGCAGTTCTTC. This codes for CASSLRGYAGGSSYNEQFF.

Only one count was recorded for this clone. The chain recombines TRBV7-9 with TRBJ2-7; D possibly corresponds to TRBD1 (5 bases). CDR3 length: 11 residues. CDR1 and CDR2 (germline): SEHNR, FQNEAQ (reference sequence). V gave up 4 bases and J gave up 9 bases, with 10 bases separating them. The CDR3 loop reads CASSSQGWQYF. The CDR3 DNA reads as TGTGCCAGCAGCTCCCAGGGATGGCAGTACTTC.

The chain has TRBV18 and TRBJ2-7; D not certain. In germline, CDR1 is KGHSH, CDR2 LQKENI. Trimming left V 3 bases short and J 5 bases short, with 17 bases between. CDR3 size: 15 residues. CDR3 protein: CASSPENELSHEQYF. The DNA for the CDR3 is TGTGCCAGCTCACCGGAGAACGAGTTAAGCCACGAGCAGTACTTC.

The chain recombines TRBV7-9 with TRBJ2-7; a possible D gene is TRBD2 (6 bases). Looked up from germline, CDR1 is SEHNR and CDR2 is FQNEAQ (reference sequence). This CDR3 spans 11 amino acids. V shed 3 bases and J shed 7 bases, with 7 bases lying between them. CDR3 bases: TGTGCCAGCAGCTTCGGACTAGAGCAGTACTTC. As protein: CASSFGLEQYF.

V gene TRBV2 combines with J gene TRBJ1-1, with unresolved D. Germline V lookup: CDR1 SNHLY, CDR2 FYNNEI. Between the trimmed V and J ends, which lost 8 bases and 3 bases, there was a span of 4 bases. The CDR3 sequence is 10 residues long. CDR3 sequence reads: CASSYTEAFF. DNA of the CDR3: TGTGCCAGCTCGTACACTGAAGCTTTCTTT.

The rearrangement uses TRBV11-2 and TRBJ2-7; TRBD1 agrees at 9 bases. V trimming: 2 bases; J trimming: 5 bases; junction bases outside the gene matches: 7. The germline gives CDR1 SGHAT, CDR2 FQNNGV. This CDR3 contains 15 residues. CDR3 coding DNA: TGTGCCAGCAGCTTATTCTCTTGGACAGGGGACGAGCAGTACTTC. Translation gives CASSLFSWTGDEQYF.